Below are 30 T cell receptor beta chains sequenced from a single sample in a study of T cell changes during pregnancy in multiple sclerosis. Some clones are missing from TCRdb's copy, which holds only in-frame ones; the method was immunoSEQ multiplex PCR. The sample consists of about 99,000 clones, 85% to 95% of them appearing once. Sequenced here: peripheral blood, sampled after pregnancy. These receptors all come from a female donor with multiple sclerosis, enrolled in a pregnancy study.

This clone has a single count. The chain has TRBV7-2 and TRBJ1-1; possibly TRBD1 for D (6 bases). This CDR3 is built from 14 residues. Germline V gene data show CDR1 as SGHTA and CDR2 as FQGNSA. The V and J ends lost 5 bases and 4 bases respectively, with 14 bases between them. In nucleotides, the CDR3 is TGTGCCAGCAGCGTAACACAGGGACCCACTGAAGCTTTCTTT. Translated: CASSVTQGPTEAFF.

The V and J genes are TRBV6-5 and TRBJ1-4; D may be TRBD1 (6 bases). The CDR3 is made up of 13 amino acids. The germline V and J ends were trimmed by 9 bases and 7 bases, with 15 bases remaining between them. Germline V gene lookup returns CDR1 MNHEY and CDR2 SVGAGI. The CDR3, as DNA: TGTGCCAGTCAGGACAGAGTCGGTGAAAAACTGTTTTTT. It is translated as CASQDRVGEKLFF.

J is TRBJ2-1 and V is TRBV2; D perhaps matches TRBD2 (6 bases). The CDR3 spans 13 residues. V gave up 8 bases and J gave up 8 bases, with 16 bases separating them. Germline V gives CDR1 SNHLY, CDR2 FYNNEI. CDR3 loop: CASCRDWGDEQFF. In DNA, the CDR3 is TGTGCCAGCTGTCGGGACTGGGGAGATGAGCAGTTCTTC.

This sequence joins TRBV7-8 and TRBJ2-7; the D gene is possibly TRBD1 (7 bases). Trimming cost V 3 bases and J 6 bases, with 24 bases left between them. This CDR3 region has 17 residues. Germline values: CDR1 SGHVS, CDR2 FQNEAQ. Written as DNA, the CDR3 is TGTGCCAGCAGCTTGGTCGGGGGCGTGACAGGGAAACTCGAGCAGTACTTC. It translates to CASSLVGGVTGKLEQYF.

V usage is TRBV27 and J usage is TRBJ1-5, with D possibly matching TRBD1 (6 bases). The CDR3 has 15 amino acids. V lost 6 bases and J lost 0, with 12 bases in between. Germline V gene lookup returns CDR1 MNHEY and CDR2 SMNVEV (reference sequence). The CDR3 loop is CASRIQGFSNQPQHF. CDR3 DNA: TGTGCCAGCAGAATACAGGGCTTTAGCAATCAGCCCCAGCATTTT.

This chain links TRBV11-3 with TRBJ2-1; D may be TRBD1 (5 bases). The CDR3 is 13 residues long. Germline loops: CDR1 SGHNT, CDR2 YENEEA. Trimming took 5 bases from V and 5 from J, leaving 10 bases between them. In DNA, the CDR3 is TGTGCCAGCAGCAAGACAGTAGACAATGAGCAGTTCTTC. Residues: CASSKTVDNEQFF.

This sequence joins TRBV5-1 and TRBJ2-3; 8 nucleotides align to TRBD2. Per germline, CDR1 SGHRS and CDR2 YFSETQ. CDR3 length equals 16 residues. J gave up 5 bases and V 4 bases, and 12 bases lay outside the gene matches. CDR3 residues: CASSLFDGGAGDTQYF. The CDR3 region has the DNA TGCGCCAGCAGCCTCTTTGACGGGGGGGCCGGAGATACGCAGTATTTT.

CDR3 sequence: CASRSGGYGTEAFF. CDR3 DNA: TGTGCCAGCAGATCAGGGGGCTATGGCACTGAAGCTTTCTTT. This chain links TRBV7-9 with TRBJ1-1; 8 bases align to TRBD1. CDR1 SEHNR and CDR2 FQNEAQ come from the germline V gene (reference sequence). V shed 6 bases and J 4 bases; nucleotides not matched to a gene: 7. The CDR3 is made up of 14 amino acids.

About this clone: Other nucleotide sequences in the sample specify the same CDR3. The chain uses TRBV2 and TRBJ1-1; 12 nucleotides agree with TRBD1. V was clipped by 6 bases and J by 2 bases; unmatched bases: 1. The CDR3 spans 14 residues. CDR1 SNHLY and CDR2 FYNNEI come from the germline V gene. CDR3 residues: CASSGTGGNTEAFF. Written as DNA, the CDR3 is TGTGCCAGCAGCGGGACAGGGGGCAACACTGAAGCTTTCTTT.

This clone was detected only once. CDR3: CASSQEGLAGREQYF. CDR3 coding DNA: TGTGCCAGCAGCCAAGAGGGACTAGCGGGGCGCGAGCAGTACTTC. The chain uses TRBV14 and TRBJ2-7, with 13 bases that match TRBD2. Germline lookup yields CDR1 SGHDN and CDR2 FVKESK. There are 15 residues in the CDR3. Trimming took 0 bases from V and 6 from J; bases not matched to a gene: 2.

The DNA for the CDR3 is TGCGCCAGCAGCCAAGATGCCCGGGACAGAGCTTCCCTCCACTTT. It specifies CASSQDARDRASLHF. The chain combines TRBV4-3 with TRBJ1-6; TRBD1 agrees at 7 bases. CDR1 LGHNA and CDR2 YSLEER come from the germline V gene. The CDR3 length is 15 residues. The V segment lost 0 bases and the J segment 14 bases; nucleotides outside the gene matches: 10.

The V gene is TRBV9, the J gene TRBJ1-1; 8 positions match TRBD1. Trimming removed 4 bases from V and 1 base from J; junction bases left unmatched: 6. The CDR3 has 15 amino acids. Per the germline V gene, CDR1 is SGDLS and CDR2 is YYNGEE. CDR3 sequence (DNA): TGTGCCAGCAGCCTCAGGACAGGGCGGAACACTGAAGCTTTCTTT. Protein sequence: CASSLRTGRNTEAFF.

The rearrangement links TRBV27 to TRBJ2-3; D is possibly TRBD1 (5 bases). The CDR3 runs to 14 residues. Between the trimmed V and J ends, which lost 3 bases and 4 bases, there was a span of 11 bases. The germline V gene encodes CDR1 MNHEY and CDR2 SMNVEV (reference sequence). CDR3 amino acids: CASSLVSGSDTQYF. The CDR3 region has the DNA TGTGCCAGCAGTTTGGTATCAGGGTCAGATACGCAGTATTTT.

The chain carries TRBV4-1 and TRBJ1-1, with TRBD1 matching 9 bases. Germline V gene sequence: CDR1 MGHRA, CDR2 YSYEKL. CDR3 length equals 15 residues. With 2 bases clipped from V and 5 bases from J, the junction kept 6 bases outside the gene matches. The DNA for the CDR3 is TGCGCCAGCAGCCAACGGACAGGGGCGAGTACTGAAGCTTTCTTT. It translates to CASSQRTGASTEAFF.

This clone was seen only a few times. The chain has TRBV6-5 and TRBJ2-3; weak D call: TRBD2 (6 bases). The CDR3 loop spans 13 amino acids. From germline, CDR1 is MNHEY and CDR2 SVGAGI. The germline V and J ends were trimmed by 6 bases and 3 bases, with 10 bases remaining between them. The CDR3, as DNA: TGTGCCAGCAGCGGGAGAAGAACAGATACGCAGTATTTT. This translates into CASSGRRTDTQYF.

The CDR3 region has the DNA TGTGCCAGCAGTGAACAACCGGTGAACCAAGAGACCCAGTACTTC. This gives the protein CASSEQPVNQETQYF. The gene calls are TRBV6-1 and TRBJ2-5; the D is unclear. Trimming cost V 2 bases and J 0 bases, with 10 bases left between them. CDR3 size: 15 residues. Germline V gene sequence: CDR1 MNHNS, CDR2 SASEGT.

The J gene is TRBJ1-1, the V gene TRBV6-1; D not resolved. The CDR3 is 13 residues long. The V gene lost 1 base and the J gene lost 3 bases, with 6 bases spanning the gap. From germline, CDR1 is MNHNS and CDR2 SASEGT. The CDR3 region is CASSEEIDTEAFF. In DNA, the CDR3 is TGTGCCAGCAGTGAAGAAATAGACACTGAAGCTTTCTTT.

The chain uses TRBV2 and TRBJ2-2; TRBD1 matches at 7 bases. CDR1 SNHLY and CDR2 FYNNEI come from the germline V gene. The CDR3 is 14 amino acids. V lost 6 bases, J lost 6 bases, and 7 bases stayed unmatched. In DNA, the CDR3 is TGTGCCAGCAGAAGAGGGGGCCCGGCCGGGGAGCTGTTTTTT. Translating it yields CASRRGGPAGELFF.

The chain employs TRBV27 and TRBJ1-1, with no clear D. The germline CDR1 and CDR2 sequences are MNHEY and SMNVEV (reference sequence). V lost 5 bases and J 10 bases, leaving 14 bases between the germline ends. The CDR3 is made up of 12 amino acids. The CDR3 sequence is CASSVMGGAAFF. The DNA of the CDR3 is TGTGCCAGCAGTGTTATGGGAGGTGCAGCTTTCTTT.

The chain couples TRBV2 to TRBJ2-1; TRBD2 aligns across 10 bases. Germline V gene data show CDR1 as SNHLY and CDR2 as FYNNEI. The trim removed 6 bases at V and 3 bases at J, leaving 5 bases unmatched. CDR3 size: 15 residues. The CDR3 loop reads CASRDLAGDYNEQFF. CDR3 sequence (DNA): TGTGCCAGCAGGGACCTAGCGGGGGACTACAATGAGCAGTTCTTC.

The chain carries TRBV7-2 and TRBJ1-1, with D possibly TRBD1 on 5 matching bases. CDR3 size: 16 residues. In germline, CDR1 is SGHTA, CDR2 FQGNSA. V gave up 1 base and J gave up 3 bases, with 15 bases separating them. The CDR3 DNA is TGTGCCAGCAGCTTAGAGATTGGCAGGGCTCACACTGAAGCTTTCTTT. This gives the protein CASSLEIGRAHTEAFF.

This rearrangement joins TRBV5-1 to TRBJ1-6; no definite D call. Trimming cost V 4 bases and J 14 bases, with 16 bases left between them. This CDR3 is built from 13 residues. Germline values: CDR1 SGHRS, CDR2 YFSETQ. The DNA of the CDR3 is TGCGCCAGCAGCCCCCGGCCGGAGGGCACCCTCCACTTT. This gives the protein CASSPRPEGTLHF.

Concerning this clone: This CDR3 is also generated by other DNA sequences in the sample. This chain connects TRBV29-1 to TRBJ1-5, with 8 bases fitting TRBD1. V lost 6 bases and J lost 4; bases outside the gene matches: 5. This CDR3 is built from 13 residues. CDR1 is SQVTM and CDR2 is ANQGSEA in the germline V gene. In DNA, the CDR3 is TGCAGCGTCCAAACAGGGGGGAATCAGCCCCAGCATTTT. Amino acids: CSVQTGGNQPQHF.

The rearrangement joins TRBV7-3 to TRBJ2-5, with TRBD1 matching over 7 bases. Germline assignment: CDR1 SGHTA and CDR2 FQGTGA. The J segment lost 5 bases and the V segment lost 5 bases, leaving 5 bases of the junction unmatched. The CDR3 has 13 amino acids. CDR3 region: CASSPDRSETQYF. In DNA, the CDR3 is TGTGCCAGCAGCCCGGACAGGTCGGAGACCCAGTACTTC.

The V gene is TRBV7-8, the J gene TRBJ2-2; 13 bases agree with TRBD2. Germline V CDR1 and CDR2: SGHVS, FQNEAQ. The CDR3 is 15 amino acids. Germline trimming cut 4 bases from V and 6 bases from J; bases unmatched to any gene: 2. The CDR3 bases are TGTGCCAGCAGCTCACTAGCGGGAGGGGCCGGGGAGCTGTTTTTT. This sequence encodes CASSSLAGGAGELFF.

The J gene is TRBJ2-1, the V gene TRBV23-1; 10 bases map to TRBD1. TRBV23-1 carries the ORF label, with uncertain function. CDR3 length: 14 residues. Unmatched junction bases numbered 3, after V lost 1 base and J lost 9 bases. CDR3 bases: TGCGCCAGCAGTCAATGGGGACAGGGGACTGAGCAGTTCTTC. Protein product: CASSQWGQGTEQFF.

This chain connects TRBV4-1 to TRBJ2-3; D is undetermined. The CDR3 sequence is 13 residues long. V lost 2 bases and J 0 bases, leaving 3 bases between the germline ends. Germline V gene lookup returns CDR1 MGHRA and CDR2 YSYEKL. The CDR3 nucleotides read TGCGCCAGCAGCCAACCAAGCACAGATACGCAGTATTTT. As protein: CASSQPSTDTQYF.

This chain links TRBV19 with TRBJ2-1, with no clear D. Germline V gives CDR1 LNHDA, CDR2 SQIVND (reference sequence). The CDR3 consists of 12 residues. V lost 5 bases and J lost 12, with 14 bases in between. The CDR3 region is CASSERGKGQFF. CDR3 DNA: TGTGCCAGTAGTGAGCGAGGAAAAGGGCAGTTCTTC.

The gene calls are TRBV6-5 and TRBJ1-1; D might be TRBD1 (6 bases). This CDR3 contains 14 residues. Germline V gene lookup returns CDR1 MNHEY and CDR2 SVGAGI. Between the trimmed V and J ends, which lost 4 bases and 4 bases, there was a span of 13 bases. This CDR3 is CASSSLQGITEAFF. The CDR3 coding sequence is TGTGCCAGCAGTTCTCTACAGGGAATCACTGAAGCTTTCTTT.

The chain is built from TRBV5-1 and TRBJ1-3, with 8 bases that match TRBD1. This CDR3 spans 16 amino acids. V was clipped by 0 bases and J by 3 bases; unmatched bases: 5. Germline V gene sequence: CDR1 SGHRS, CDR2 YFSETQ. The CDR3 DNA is TGCGCCAGCAGCTTGGGAGACAGGGGCGGTGGAAACACCATATATTTT. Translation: CASSLGDRGGGNTIYF. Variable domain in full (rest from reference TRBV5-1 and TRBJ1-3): KAGVTQTPRYLIKTRGQQVTLSCSPISGHRSVSWYQQTPGQGLQFLFEYFSETQRNKGNFPGRFSGRQFSNSRSEMNVSTLELGDSALYLCASSLGDRGGGNTIYFGEGSWLTVV.